This TCR beta chain emerged from a study of shared clonotypes between healthy human individuals. Memory CD4+ cells were the fraction left after CD45RA+ naive selection. V shed 4 bases and J shed 11 bases, with 23 bases lying between them. The germline V gene encodes CDR1 GTSNPN and CDR2 SVGIG (reference sequence). The CDR3 covers 14 residues. Produced via immunoSEQ multiplex PCR; TCRdb's table is partial and in-frame only. The sample consists of roughly 680,000 clones, around 77% of them appearing once. The chain carries TRBV30 and TRBJ1-1, with a tentative D call TRBD1 (5 bases). Specimen: memory CD4+ T cells sorted from blood. Indicated subset: CD45RA-negative fraction. This TCR derives from a woman between 25 and 40 years old in good health. In DNA form, the CDR3 reads TGTGCCTGGAACGTCGGGGGAGTAAGTCGTTCCGCTTTCTTT. Protein: CAWNVGGVSRSAFF.